The following is a T cell receptor beta chain sequence with its context. Its cognate antigen is unknown. The data stem from a study of Ad26.COV2.S vaccination and SARS-CoV-2 variants. Study results and caveats: Estimates derived from TCR breadth and depth analyses may have underestimated total T cell responses.

The assay was immunoSEQ multiplex PCR, and TCRdb's table has in-frame clones only and misses some. The sample includes 510,000 or so clones, 87% seen only once; the top ten take more than 10%. V gave up 4 bases and J gave up 3 bases; unmatched junction bases: 10. From germline, CDR1 is MNHNS and CDR2 SASEGT. The CDR3 sequence is 17 residues long. Treatment specified: around 19 received Ad26.COV2.S at low or high dose, single or two shots; 5 received placebo; per-sample allocation not given. At day 63 after the first vaccine or placebo injection, samples were drawn. This clonotype originated in a person aged 18-60 years who received the Ad26.COV2.S COVID-19 vaccine or a placebo. Material: peripheral blood, obtained in a trial of Ad26.COV2.S vaccine versus placebo. J is TRBJ2-2 and V is TRBV6-1; TRBD2 aligns across 8 bases. CDR3 DNA: TGTGCCAGCAGTGCCCCCCGGGGGGGAGGGCACACCGGGGAGCTGTTTTTT. Its protein product is CASSAPRGGGHTGELFF.